This T cell receptor beta chain was obtained from a study of blood T cells in healthy people across ages. Regarding the study as a whole: A strong correlation was found between TCR beta diversity and the percentage of naive T cells.

The germline V and J ends were trimmed by 2 bases and 1 base, with 20 bases remaining between them. The CDR3 contains 18 residues. From germline, CDR1 is SEHNR and CDR2 FQNEAQ (reference sequence). Primers used in a second PCR of roughly 7 to 12 cycles were a sample-barcoded 5' primer and a J-beta primer mix. TCRdb fed the 5' RACE reads into MiXCR, producing one record per CDR3 protein. The sample records about 640,000 distinct CDR3 sequences, roughly 31% being singletons. Regarding this clonotype: Antigen: not known.

The rearrangement joins TRBV7-9 to TRBJ2-5; a possible D gene is TRBD2 (6 bases). What was sequenced was blood. The sequence derives from a woman older than 75 in good health. The CDR3 spells CASSLTDSSAPSQETQYF. The CDR3 DNA reads as TGTGCCAGCAGCTTAACCGACTCTAGCGCCCCGAGCCAAGAGACCCAGTACTTC.